What follows are 25 T cell receptor beta chains derived from one specimen sequenced in a study of T-cell reconstitution after alpha-beta-depleted transplantation in children (dated by TCRdb to the mid-2010s). The library was made by PCR. TCRdb lists the instrument as Illumina HiSeq 2500. Molecular barcoding was employed in the preparation of TCR libraries, with unique molecular identifiers being used to normalize TCRbeta repertoire quantification. The raw public data were reprocessed by TCRdb itself: fastp quality trimming at Q25, MiXCR clonotype calling, in-frame beta chains only. Identical CDR3 proteins give one entry, which carries the most common genes and DNA. This sample has 780,000 or so distinct CDR3 sequences in its table, and 16% of those were observed once. The ten most abundant clones make up approximately 5% of the sample. The treatment or condition tag for this specimen amounts to: allogeneic hematopoietic cell transplantation with graft depleted of TCRalphabeta T cells and CD19 B cells.

This specimen consisted of PBMCs, mostly from graft donor cells, obtained 360 days after TCRalphabeta/CD19-depleted stem cell transplant. These receptors came from a male patient younger than 18 who had a stem cell transplant for acute lymphoblastic leukemia, so the T cells may come from the graft donor.

V usage is TRBV7-9 and J usage is TRBJ2-7, with 8 bases fitting TRBD2. CDR1 and CDR2 from the germline V gene are SEHNR and FQNEAQ (reference sequence). Unmatched junction bases numbered 6, after V lost 4 bases and J lost 4 bases. This CDR3 has 14 amino acids. CDR3 sequence: CASSYPGLGYEQYF. CDR3 nucleotides: TGTGCCAGCAGCTATCCGGGACTAGGGTACGAGCAGTACTTC. The full variable domain, in which reference TRBV7-9 and TRBJ2-7 provide the parts outside the CDR3, is DTGVSQNPRHKITKRGQNVTFRCDPISEHNRLYWYRQTLGQGPEFLTYFQNEAQLEKSRLLSDRFSAERPKGSFSTLEIQRTEQGDSAMYLCASSYPGLGYEQYFGPGTRLTVT.

The chain recombines TRBV11-2 with TRBJ2-2; 11 bases line up with TRBD2. The CDR3 covers 16 residues. Losses at the gene ends were 10 bases for V and 4 bases for J; bases not matched to a gene: 11. The germline V gene encodes CDR1 SGHAT and CDR2 FQNNGV. The CDR3 coding sequence is TGTGCCATAGCGGGAGGGCACCTCCGAAGCACCGGGGAGCTGTTTTTT. Encoded protein: CAIAGGHLRSTGELFF.

This clonotype was recorded a few times. The chain has TRBV6-5 and TRBJ1-1; D remains unclear. V gave up 0 bases and J gave up 1 base, with 9 bases separating them. The CDR3 covers 15 residues. Germline assignment: CDR1 MNHEY and CDR2 SVGAGI. CDR3 residues: CASSYSNVKNTEAFF. Here the CDR3 DNA reads TGTGCCAGCAGTTACTCGAACGTGAAGAACACTGAAGCTTTCTTT.

The V call is TRBV20-1, the J call TRBJ1-4; 7 nucleotides line up with TRBD1. The CDR3 is made up of 13 amino acids. Germline V gene lookup returns CDR1 DFQATT and CDR2 SNEGSKA (reference sequence). V shed 5 bases, J shed 8 bases, and the junction held 8 bases outside the gene matches. In DNA form, the CDR3 reads TGCAGTGCTGTCAGACAGGGTGGCGAAAAACTGTTTTTT. Its translation: CSAVRQGGEKLFF.

The chain couples TRBV10-3 to TRBJ2-1, with TRBD2 matching over 8 bases. V shed 4 bases, J shed 3 bases, and the junction held 5 bases outside the gene matches. Germline CDR1 ENHRY, CDR2 SYGVKD. The CDR3 extends over 15 amino acids. The CDR3 loop reads CAISVSGTSYNEQFF. The CDR3 DNA reads TGTGCCATCAGTGTATCCGGGACTAGCTACAATGAGCAGTTCTTC.

The chain joins TRBV29-1 to TRBJ2-4; 8 bases map to TRBD1. CDR1 SQVTM and CDR2 ANQGSEA come from the germline V gene. After removal of 5 bases from V and 3 bases from J, the junction contained 6 bases not matched to a gene. The length of the CDR3 is 14 residues. CDR3 sequence (DNA): TGCAGCGTTTTTGATACAGGGGGCAAAAACATTCAGTACTTC. Its translation: CSVFDTGGKNIQYF.

Remarks on this clonotype: This may be a read error, as it is one base from a much larger clone. The J gene is TRBJ2-5, the V gene TRBV15; possibly TRBD2 for D (5 bases). CDR1 is LNHNV, CDR2 YYDKDF, per germline (reference sequence). The CDR3 runs 15 residues. Here the CDR3 reads CATSRGLRARETEYF. As DNA, the CDR3 is TGTGCCACCAGCAGAGGACTACGCGCGAGGGAGACCGAGTACTTC.

The rearrangement links TRBV18 to TRBJ1-2, with D maybe TRBD1 (5 bases). Per the germline V gene, CDR1 is KGHSH and CDR2 is LQKENI. This CDR3 is 14 amino acids long. V gave up 2 bases and J gave up 1 base, with 8 bases separating them. CDR3 sequence: CASSPRGINYGYTF. CDR3 nucleotide sequence: TGTGCCAGCTCACCAAGGGGCATTAACTATGGCTACACCTTC.

This clonotype was detected many times. One junction end does not reproduce the germline sequence, and a read error may be involved. The chain uses TRBV4-1 and TRBJ2-3; unclear D gene. Germline values: CDR1 MGHRA, CDR2 YSYEKL. This CDR3 is built from 12 residues. The CDR3 sequence: CASSQVVDTQYF. DNA of the CDR3: TGTGCCAGCAGCCAAGTCGTAGATACGCAGTATTTT.

V usage is TRBV20-1 and J usage is TRBJ2-7; D is perhaps TRBD1 (6 bases). V was pared by 5 bases and J by 3 bases, with 23 bases between. The CDR3 consists of 16 residues. Germline CDR1 reads DFQATT; CDR2 reads SNEGSKA (reference sequence). The CDR3 region is CSADTPPGHPFYEQYF. The CDR3 DNA follows: TGCAGTGCTGATACTCCCCCGGGACACCCCTTCTACGAGCAGTACTTC.

This clonotype showed up just a few times. V usage is TRBV5-1 and J usage is TRBJ2-7; 7 positions match TRBD2. CDR1 SGHRS and CDR2 YFSETQ come from the germline V gene. Germline trimming cut 2 bases from V and 0 bases from J; bases unmatched to any gene: 5. There are 15 residues in the CDR3. CDR3 nucleotides: TGCGCCAGCAGCTTCGGGGGGAAAAGCTCCTACGAGCAGTACTTC. Translated: CASSFGGKSSYEQYF.

V is TRBV2 and J is TRBJ1-5; TRBD1 matches 8 bases. Germline V lookup: CDR1 SNHLY, CDR2 FYNNEI. This CDR3 has 13 amino acids. V shed 5 bases and J 9 bases; nucleotides not matched to a gene: 6. This CDR3 reads CASSPGGLRPQHF. The CDR3 coding sequence is TGTGCCAGCAGTCCAGGGGGCTTGAGGCCCCAGCATTTT.

V gene TRBV27 combines with J gene TRBJ2-2; 7 bases align to TRBD1. CDR1 is MNHEY, CDR2 SMNVEV, per germline (reference sequence). CDR3 length equals 15 residues. Unmatched junction bases numbered 9, after V lost 4 bases and J lost 7 bases. In nucleotides, the CDR3 is TGTGCCAGCAGTTCCCCAGGGGGATATGGCGGGGAGCTGTTTTTT. Protein: CASSSPGGYGGELFF.

This clonotype turned up a few times. DNA of the CDR3: TGTGCCAGCAGTGATTGGGGACCCACGCAGTATTTT. Translating it yields CASSDWGPTQYF. The V call is TRBV2, the J call TRBJ2-3; D might be TRBD1 or TRBD2, each matching 5 bases. CDR1 is SNHLY, CDR2 FYNNEI, per germline. V lost 3 bases to trimming and J lost 9 bases, with 10 bases between them. This CDR3 region has 12 residues.

This clonotype was picked up a small number of times. J is TRBJ2-7 and V is TRBV5-1; the match to TRBD2 covers 10 bases. The CDR3 runs 18 residues. Per the germline V gene, CDR1 is SGHRS and CDR2 is YFSETQ. Trimming took 4 bases from V and 3 from J; bases not matched to a gene: 16. In DNA, the CDR3 is TGCGCCAGCAGCCCGACAACCACGAGTCTAGCGGGGGTCTACGAGCAGTACTTC. It yields the protein CASSPTTTSLAGVYEQYF.

The CDR3 loop reads CASTQTGTAKNIQYF. The CDR3 nucleotides are TGTGCCAGCACCCAAACAGGGACCGCCAAAAACATTCAGTACTTC. The J gene is TRBJ2-4, the V gene TRBV2; TRBD1 is a possible D gene (6 bases). Trimming left V 7 bases short and J 1 base short, with 14 bases between. Per germline, CDR1 SNHLY and CDR2 FYNNEI. The CDR3 sequence is 15 residues long.

This clonotype was found a few times. This chain links TRBV5-1 with TRBJ2-6; D not resolved. The length of the CDR3 is 17 residues. Trimming took 1 base from V and 5 from J, leaving 16 bases between them. The germline gives CDR1 SGHRS, CDR2 YFSETQ. The CDR3 coding sequence is TGCGCCAGCAGCTTGAGATGGGCTTGGACGAGGGCCAACGTCCTGACTTTC. This translates into CASSLRWAWTRANVLTF.

This clonotype showed up just a few times. This chain uses TRBV5-1 with TRBJ2-3; 9 bases fit TRBD2. The CDR3 has 16 amino acids. Trimming took 2 bases from V and 6 from J; bases not matched to a gene: 10. Germline CDR1 is SGHRS and CDR2 is YFSETQ. The CDR3 DNA reads TGCGCCAGCAGCTTCCGGACTAGCGCCCGGGGGGATACGCAGTATTTT. Its translation: CASSFRTSARGDTQYF.

The chain is built from TRBV9 and TRBJ2-3; TRBD2 might be the D (5 bases). Trimming left V 4 bases short and J 6 bases short, with 9 bases between. The germline V gene encodes CDR1 SGDLS and CDR2 YYNGEE. This CDR3 comprises 12 residues. This chain's CDR3 is CASSPASDTQYF. In DNA, the CDR3 is TGTGCCAGCAGCCCTGCTAGCGATACGCAGTATTTT.

This clonotype appeared many times. The CDR3 nucleotides are TGTGCCAGCAGCTTTATCTACGAGCAGTACTTC. This codes for CASSFIYEQYF. The rearrangement joins TRBV12-3 or TRBV12-4 to TRBJ2-7; the D is unclear. The ends were cut back, 6 bases at V and 3 bases at J, with 6 bases in the middle. This CDR3 region has 11 residues.

This clonotype was observed many times. CDR3 protein: CSARDDLTSGKYEQYF. The CDR3 nucleotides are TGCAGTGCTAGAGATGATTTGACTAGCGGGAAGTACGAGCAGTACTTC. This rearrangement joins TRBV20-1 to TRBJ2-7, with 11 bases that match TRBD2. Per germline, CDR1 DFQATT and CDR2 SNEGSKA (reference sequence). The CDR3 runs to 16 residues. V trimming: 0 bases; J trimming: 4 bases; junction bases outside the gene matches: 8.

V usage is TRBV20-1 and J usage is TRBJ1-5, with D maybe TRBD1 (6 bases). The V gene's germline CDR1 is DFQATT and CDR2 SNEGSKA (reference sequence). V lost 5 bases to trimming and J lost 3 bases, with 11 bases between them. This CDR3 spans 13 amino acids. The CDR3 coding sequence is TGCAGTGCTGAACACAGGGACAATCAGCCCCAGCATTTT. Residues: CSAEHRDNQPQHF.

This clonotype has a count of ten or more. This CDR3 is CASSEFHEQFF. The CDR3 DNA sequence: TGCGCCAGCAGCGAGTTCCATGAGCAGTTCTTC. This sequence joins TRBV5-1 and TRBJ2-1; D is undetermined. The CDR3 has 11 amino acids. CDR1 and CDR2 (germline): SGHRS, YFSETQ. V was cut by 4 bases and J by 8 bases, with 7 bases left in between. The variable domain in full, completed from reference TRBV5-1 and TRBJ2-1, reads KAGVTQTPRYLIKTRGQQVTLSCSPISGHRSVSWYQQTPGQGLQFLFEYFSETQRNKGNFPGRFSGRQFSNSRSEMNVSTLELGDSALYLCASSEFHEQFFGPGTRLTVL.

V is TRBV7-2 and J is TRBJ2-7; D gene unclear. This CDR3 spans 15 amino acids. V shed 3 bases and J shed 2 bases, with 14 bases lying between them. Per the germline V gene, CDR1 is SGHTA and CDR2 is FQGNSA. The CDR3 DNA reads as TGTGCCAGCAGCTTCGGGCCGGCGGCTACCTACGAGCAGTACTTC. Protein sequence: CASSFGPAATYEQYF.

This clonotype showed up many times. The chain carries TRBV5-1 and TRBJ2-7; unclear D gene. Germline values: CDR1 SGHRS, CDR2 YFSETQ. Trimming removed 1 base from V and 4 bases from J, with 18 bases in between. The CDR3 loop spans 16 amino acids. CDR3 loop: CASSLSFGSRRYEQYF. The DNA of the CDR3 is TGCGCCAGCAGCTTGAGTTTCGGCAGTCGGCGTTACGAGCAGTACTTC.